These T cell receptor beta chains were read from a single sample in a study of radiotherapy plus CTLA-4 blockade in lung cancer. Some clones are missing from TCRdb's copy, which holds only in-frame ones; the method was immunoSEQ multiplex PCR. The sample has 90,000 to 150,000 clones, about 77% seen once; the top ten hold 5.2%. The specimen was peripheral blood, collected from a patient treated with radiotherapy plus ipilimumab. The origin of the receptors is a human donor with non-small cell lung cancer who had a partial response to radiotherapy plus ipilimumab. CDR3s leave out the opening cysteine and the closing phenylalanine or tryptophan. Each record gives: V gene, clone size, J gene, CDR3 protein. Some rows have no size entry. The others give once, few or many, or a class for an expanded clone.

>TRBV15|NA|TRBJ2-1
ATSREPDRVNEQF
>TRBV28|NA|TRBJ2-3
ASSFGGTQY
>TRBV11-2|few|TRBJ2-7
ASSFSGQYYEQY
>TRBV15|NA|TRBJ1-1
ATSHRQGYPMNTEAF
>TRBV4-1|NA|TRBJ2-2
ASSQGGLGGRELF
>TRBV2|NA|TRBJ2-1
ASSPRTGYNEQF
>TRBV7-9|NA|TRBJ2-1
ASSQGLAVSNEQF
>TRBV6-6|NA|TRBJ2-1
ASSYQIGTSANEQF
>TRBV5-6|NA|TRBJ1-5
ASSAGTHNQPQH
>TRBV5-1|NA|TRBJ2-3
ASSRLAGSTDTQY
>TRBV4-2|NA|TRBJ2-1
ASSQESAGVYNEQF
>TRBV6-5|few|TRBJ2-1
ASSDRGGAGEQF
>TRBV11-2|NA|TRBJ2-1
ASSLGGGAYNEQF
>TRBV6-5|NA|TRBJ1-2
ASRLPEGIGYT
>TRBV7-8|NA|NA
ASTHLAGGPIEQY
>TRBV5-1|NA|TRBJ2-7
ASSKGGQGTYEQY